This T cell receptor beta chain was identified during a study of CD8 T cells in Susac syndrome. The CDR3 sequence is 15 residues long. V lost 6 bases, J lost 0 bases, and 12 bases lay in between. The germline CDR1 and CDR2 sequences are SNHLY and FYNNEI. Study observations and caveats: It was acknowledged in the study that its TCR sequencing and HLA analysis involved a relatively small number of individuals.

Peripheral blood CD8+ and CD4+ T cells were profiled by TCR beta sequencing. The authors negatively isolated CD8+ and CD4+ T cells and FACS-enriched TEMRA cells. Random hexamers were used to reverse transcribe 0.5 to 1 ug of RNA. A multiplex approach, immunoSEQ multiplex PCR, amplified TCR beta CDR3 across 54 Vbeta and 13 Jbeta. One entry per CDR3 protein results from TCRdb running MiXCR on the immunoSEQ multiplex PCR reads. This table has approximately 220,000 distinct CDR3 sequences, 80% to 95% appearing once. Of note for this clonotype: Its specificity is unknown.

Sequenced material: CD8+ T cells from PBMCs. This sequence originates from a human donor with multiple sclerosis. The rearrangement joins TRBV2 to TRBJ1-5, with D hard to call. This CDR3 reads CASRTTRYSNQPQHF. As DNA, the CDR3 is TGTGCCAGCAGAACGACACGTTATAGCAATCAGCCCCAGCATTTT.